A single sample gave rise to the 15 T cell receptor beta chains below, sequenced in a study of response to subunit inactivated influenza vaccine (dated by TCRdb to the late 2010s). Library method: RT-PCR. TCRdb shows the sequencer as Illumina HiSeq 2500. In-frame beta chains were kept once TCRdb had trimmed the public reads at Q25 with fastp and called clones with MiXCR. Duplicate CDR3 protein sequences are folded into a single record with the most common DNA and genes. For this sample the table gives about 520,000 distinct CDR3 sequences, of which 6.5% to 8% were detected only once. Under 15% of the sample belongs to the ten largest clones. This specimen was PBMCs from blood, taken about 24 months after vaccination. All receptors come from a man aged 45 to 70 who received an inactivated influenza vaccine. Donor details come from another sample of the same person, matched by shared clones.

This clonotype was seen many times. The genes are TRBV5-1 and TRBJ2-3; 7 nucleotides match TRBD2. CDR3 length: 14 amino acids. The germline CDR1 and CDR2 sequences are SGHRS and YFSETQ. After removal of 4 bases from V and 3 bases from J, the junction contained 5 bases not matched to a gene. In DNA, the CDR3 is TGCGCCAGCAGCCAGCGGGATATAACAGATACGCAGTATTTT. Protein product: CASSQRDITDTQYF.

This clonotype was seen only a few times. This sequence joins TRBV10-3 and TRBJ2-1, with 12 bases identical to TRBD2. This CDR3 contains 15 residues. Looked up from germline, CDR1 is ENHRY and CDR2 is SYGVKD. V gave up 6 bases and J gave up 4 bases; unmatched junction bases: 4. The CDR3 DNA sequence: TGTGCCATCAGGGCGACTAGCGGGAGTTACAATGAGCAGTTCTTC. The encoded protein is CAIRATSGSYNEQFF.

The sample holds a few counts of this clonotype. The J gene is TRBJ2-5, the V gene TRBV11-2; the D is unclear. The CDR3 is made up of 15 amino acids. Germline loops: CDR1 SGHAT, CDR2 FQNNGV. Trimming cost V 2 bases and J 1 base, with 11 bases left between them. This CDR3 reads CASSLSWGSQETQYF. The DNA of the CDR3 is TGTGCCAGCAGCTTAAGTTGGGGATCCCAAGAGACCCAGTACTTC.

This rearrangement joins TRBV7-2 to TRBJ2-7; the match to TRBD1 covers 7 bases. The trim removed 5 bases at V and 4 bases at J, leaving 11 bases unmatched. The CDR3 extends over 15 amino acids. Per the germline V gene, CDR1 is SGHTA and CDR2 is FQGNSA. CDR3 protein: CASSGRDSPGYEQYF. DNA for the CDR3: TGTGCCAGCAGCGGCCGGGACAGCCCAGGATACGAGCAGTACTTC.

Many counts were recorded for this clonotype. V gene TRBV4-2 combines with J gene TRBJ2-7; tentatively, D is TRBD1 (6 bases). The V end was cut by 0 bases, the J end by 4 bases, with 13 bases between. This CDR3 contains 15 residues. Germline CDR1 LGHNA, CDR2 YNFKEQ. The CDR3 DNA sequence: TGTGCCAGCAGCCAAGAGTCAGGGGCGTTATACGAGCAGTACTTC. Translated: CASSQESGALYEQYF.

In its sample, this clonotype was seen once. The junction departs from the called germline gene at one end, perhaps through a read error. The chain joins TRBV28 to TRBJ2-7; D perhaps matches TRBD1 (5 bases). The CDR3 runs 14 residues. Germline loops: CDR1 MDHEN, CDR2 SYDVKM. CDR3 in DNA: TGTGCCCGCAGTTCTCTCCGGCGCAGGGACGAGCAGTACTTC. Translated: CARSSLRRRDEQYF. Drawing the rest from reference TRBV28 and TRBJ2-7, the complete variable domain is DVKVTQSSRYLVKRTGEKVFLECVQDMDHENMFWYRQDPGLGLRLIYFSYDVKMKEKGDIPEGYSVSREKKERFSLILESASTNQTSMYLCARSSLRRRDEQYFGPGTRLTVT.

This clonotype was seen more than once but under ten times. The chain is built from TRBV12-3 or TRBV12-4 and TRBJ2-1, with D unclear. The CDR3 has 15 residues. Trimming removed 3 bases from V and 7 bases from J, with 16 bases in between. For the CDR3, the DNA is TGTGCCAGCAGTTTCGGTCCGGGCGCCCGAAATGAGCAGTTCTTC. Amino acids: CASSFGPGARNEQFF.

The chain joins TRBV6-2 or TRBV6-3 to TRBJ2-3; D not certain. Germline V lookup: CDR1 MNHEY, CDR2 SVGEGT. The CDR3 extends over 14 amino acids. Trimming stripped 5 bases from V and 4 bases from J, with 13 bases between. CDR3 amino acids: CASSLFPSADTQYF. The CDR3 nucleotides read TGTGCCAGCAGTCTTTTCCCTAGTGCAGATACGCAGTATTTT.

In its sample, this clonotype was seen a few times. This chain uses TRBV3-1 with TRBJ2-6, with D uncertain. The CDR3 consists of 16 residues. Germline loops: CDR1 LGHDT, CDR2 YNNKEL (reference sequence). Trimming stripped 3 bases from V and 0 bases from J, with 9 bases between. This CDR3 is CASSHTGASGANVLTF. The CDR3 DNA follows: TGTGCCAGCAGCCATACCGGCGCCTCTGGGGCCAACGTCCTGACTTTC.

The table lists this clonotype with many counts. The chain couples TRBV7-2 to TRBJ2-7; D possibly corresponds to TRBD1 (6 bases). The length of the CDR3 is 15 residues. Germline V gene data show CDR1 as SGHTA and CDR2 as FQGNSA. V lost 5 bases, J lost 2 bases, and 16 bases lay in between. The CDR3 loop is CASSPGQHNTYEQYF. The CDR3 nucleotides read TGTGCCAGCAGCCCCGGACAGCATAACACCTACGAGCAGTACTTC.

Only a few counts were recorded for this clonotype. J is TRBJ1-1 and V is TRBV6-1; 7 nucleotides match TRBD1. The J segment lost 1 base and the V segment lost 7 bases, leaving 9 bases of the junction unmatched. The CDR3 runs to 15 residues. Germline V CDR1 and CDR2: MNHNS, SASEGT. CDR3 residues: CASIFSTGTNTEAFF. The CDR3 DNA sequence: TGTGCCAGCATCTTTTCGACAGGGACGAACACTGAAGCTTTCTTT.

The rearrangement joins TRBV24-1 to TRBJ2-1; 9 bases map to TRBD2. The CDR3 contains 19 residues. From germline, CDR1 is KGHDR and CDR2 SFDVKD. V dropped 2 bases and J dropped 6; count of bases not matched to a gene: 16. CDR3 sequence: CATSDWLASGTTKRNEQFF. The DNA for the CDR3 is TGTGCCACCAGTGATTGGCTTGCTAGCGGGACAACGAAACGCAATGAGCAGTTCTTC.

This clonotype was seen at least ten times. The V and J genes are TRBV7-9 and TRBJ1-2, with 8 bases aligning to TRBD1. The ends lost 1 base at V and 5 bases at J; junction bases unmatched: 3. The CDR3 extends over 14 amino acids. Germline V gene data show CDR1 as SEHNR and CDR2 as FQNEAQ (reference sequence). In nucleotides, the CDR3 is TGTGCCAGCAGCTTAGGTCAGGGGGCTTATGGCTACACCTTC. As protein: CASSLGQGAYGYTF.

This clonotype was seen a few times. The rearrangement uses TRBV12-3 or TRBV12-4 and TRBJ1-1; 7 nucleotides align to TRBD1. Unmatched junction bases numbered 6, after V lost 5 bases and J lost 3 bases. CDR3 length: 14 residues. Written as DNA, the CDR3 is TGTGCCAGCAGTGTACAGGGGCGGGACACTGAAGCTTTCTTT. It yields the protein CASSVQGRDTEAFF.

The chain joins TRBV5-8 to TRBJ1-5; D is perhaps TRBD1 (6 bases). Germline CDR1 SGHTS, CDR2 YDEGEE. The CDR3 consists of 15 residues. V was cut by 2 bases and J by 5 bases, with 14 bases left in between. Here the CDR3 DNA reads TGTGCCAGCAGCTTAGCCCCGGGGGCCCATCAGCCCCAGCATTTT. Amino acids: CASSLAPGAHQPQHF. The variable domain in full, completed from reference TRBV5-8 and TRBJ1-5, reads EAGVTQSPTHLIKTRGQQATLRCSPISGHTSVYWYQQALGLGLQFLLWYDEGEERNRGNFPPRFSGRQFPNYSSELNVNALELEDSALYLCASSLAPGAHQPQHFGDGTRLSIL.